This T cell receptor beta chain was recorded in a study of beta chain features in type 1 diabetes. Study-level findings and limits: For type 1 diabetes patients, VDJ junctions showed fewer insertions and more deletions. Among patients, naive, central memory and Treg TCRB repertoires appeared more similar than among healthy donors.

By way of CD45RO/CCR7/CD25/CD127/CD95/CD27, the CD4+ regulatory, stem cell-like memory, central memory and naive cells were sorted. This clone was found a few times. The antigen is unknown. Since all of the isolated RNA was reverse transcribed, expressed TCRB transcripts were what got sequenced. Profiled with immunoSEQ multiplex PCR; TCRdb holds only in-frame clones, not every one. This repertoire shows about 180,000 clones, about 13% found once; its top ten account for 0.55% to 0.8%. The V segment lost 11 bases and the J segment 6 bases; nucleotides outside the gene matches: 10. This CDR3 has 14 residues. Germline V gene sequence: CDR1 SGHTA, CDR2 FQGNSA.

The sequenced sample was central memory CD4+ T cells from blood. The receptor comes from a woman between 18 and 29 years old in good health. The V call is TRBV7-2, the J call TRBJ2-2; 9 nucleotides match TRBD1. CDR3 nucleotides: TGTGCCGGTGGGACAGGGTGGAATCCCGGGGAGCTGTTTTTT. It encodes CAGGTGWNPGELFF.